Following are 30 T cell receptor beta chains from one sample sequenced in a study of blood T cell repertoires in COVID-19. Only in-frame clones appear in the TCRdb table, and some are missing; sequencing was by immunoSEQ multiplex PCR. Seen here are nearly 200,000 clones, 70% to 90% observed once, and the top ten hold approximately 5.1%. Material for sequencing was peripheral blood. The receptors derive from a woman between 65 and 79 years old with active or convalescent COVID-19.

The chain uses TRBV15 and TRBJ2-7, with D tentatively TRBD1 (6 bases). Germline V gene lookup returns CDR1 LNHNV and CDR2 YYDKDF (reference sequence). V shed 2 bases and J shed 3 bases, with 14 bases lying between them. The CDR3 length is 15 residues. Here the CDR3 reads CATSRRETGHYEQYF. The CDR3 DNA sequence: TGTGCCACCAGCAGAAGAGAGACGGGACACTACGAGCAGTACTTC.

V is TRBV6-5 and J is TRBJ2-3, with a tentative D call TRBD1 (5 bases). Germline-derived CDR1 and CDR2 are MNHEY and SVGAGI. This CDR3 comprises 15 residues. The V end was cut by 4 bases, the J end by 2 bases, with 13 bases between. CDR3: CASSFQGPATDTQYF. The CDR3 DNA sequence: TGTGCCAGCAGTTTTCAGGGTCCAGCCACAGATACGCAGTATTTT.

This chain uses TRBV27 with TRBJ1-1; D might be TRBD1 (6 bases). The CDR3 is 13 amino acids. The germline V gene has CDR1 MNHEY and CDR2 SMNVEV (reference sequence). The ends were cut back, 6 bases at V and 1 base at J, with 9 bases in the middle. DNA for the CDR3: TGTGCCAGCAGGGACAGTCAGAACACTGAAGCTTTCTTT. This codes for CASRDSQNTEAFF.

This CDR3 reads CASSDPRTSGRMEETQYF. As DNA, the CDR3 is TGTGCCAGCAGTGACCCTAGGACTAGCGGGAGAATGGAGGAGACCCAGTACTTC. The V and J genes are TRBV6-1 and TRBJ2-5; 13 bases fit TRBD2. The germline V gene encodes CDR1 MNHNS and CDR2 SASEGT. The junction had 12 bases not matched to a gene; V was cut back by 3 bases and J by 5 bases. The CDR3 sequence is 18 residues long.

DNA of the CDR3: TGCAGCGTCCTCCTTCCTCCAGCGAACACCGGGGAGCTGTTTTTT. Amino acid sequence: CSVLLPPANTGELFF. V usage is TRBV29-1 and J usage is TRBJ2-2; D uncertain. This CDR3 contains 15 residues. V lost 6 bases and J 0 bases, leaving 14 bases between the germline ends. Germline V lookup: CDR1 SQVTM, CDR2 ANQGSEA.

This chain links TRBV7-2 with TRBJ2-5; TRBD2 agrees at 8 bases. The CDR3 is 15 residues long. The junction had 12 bases not matched to a gene; V was cut back by 5 bases and J by 7 bases. Germline loops: CDR1 SGHTA, CDR2 FQGNSA. The CDR3 sequence is CASSGEGLGVGTQYF. The CDR3 nucleotides are TGTGCCAGCAGCGGTGAGGGACTAGGGGTAGGGACCCAGTACTTC.

This chain links TRBV4-1 with TRBJ2-1; no definite D call. Trimming took off 4 bases at V and 13 bases at J, with 17 bases between the two ends. The CDR3 has 13 amino acids. The germline V gene encodes CDR1 MGHRA and CDR2 YSYEKL. The chain's CDR3 is CASSPLISALQFF. The CDR3 coding sequence is TGCGCCAGCAGCCCCCTTATAAGCGCGCTCCAGTTCTTC.

The rearrangement links TRBV7-2 to TRBJ2-5; D unresolved. CDR3 length: 14 residues. The germline V gene encodes CDR1 SGHTA and CDR2 FQGNSA. The V end was cut by 5 bases, the J end by 4 bases, with 14 bases between. The CDR3 loop reads CASSPATAGETQYF. The CDR3 bases are TGTGCCAGCAGCCCAGCCACGGCAGGAGAGACCCAGTACTTC.

In DNA, the CDR3 is TGTGCCAGCAGTTTGGCGGGGTGGGAAGCTTTCTTT. Translated: CASSLAGWEAFF. The chain carries TRBV28 and TRBJ1-1; D call uncertain. This CDR3 has 12 residues. V lost 3 bases, J lost 8 bases, and 10 bases lay in between. Per germline, CDR1 MDHEN and CDR2 SYDVKM.

The rearrangement uses TRBV5-1 and TRBJ2-1, with D perhaps matching TRBD2 (6 bases). Trimming removed 0 bases at V and 5 bases at J, with 12 bases between. Germline V gene sequence: CDR1 SGHRS, CDR2 YFSETQ. The CDR3 contains 15 residues. The DNA for the CDR3 is TGCGCCAGCAGCTTGGAGCTAGCGAGGCACAATGAGCAGTTCTTC. Protein sequence: CASSLELARHNEQFF.

The rearrangement uses TRBV7-2 and TRBJ2-7; maybe TRBD2 (6 bases). Per germline, CDR1 SGHTA and CDR2 FQGNSA. V was trimmed by 5 bases and J by 6 bases, leaving 17 bases between them. This CDR3 has 14 amino acids. The CDR3 spells CASSLWGVGAEQYF. The DNA for the CDR3 is TGTGCCAGCAGCCTTTGGGGGGTGGGAGCCGAGCAGTACTTC.

This clone appeared once. The genes are TRBV18 and TRBJ2-2, with 12 bases identical to TRBD2. The CDR3 runs 16 residues. V lost 3 bases, J lost 8 bases, and 7 bases stayed unmatched. The V gene's germline CDR1 is KGHSH and CDR2 LQKENI. CDR3 DNA: TGTGCCAGCTCACCTCGGACTAGCGGGATTCAGGGGGAGCTGTTTTTT. Translated, it gives CASSPRTSGIQGELFF.

This rearrangement joins TRBV11-1 to TRBJ2-1, with 7 positions matching TRBD2. J gave up 3 bases and V 1 base, and 6 bases lay outside the gene matches. Germline assignment: CDR1 SGHAT and CDR2 FQDESV (reference sequence). The CDR3 covers 16 residues. CDR3 in amino acids: CASSLGRESRYNEQFF. In DNA, the CDR3 is TGTGCCAGCAGCTTAGGGCGGGAGTCGCGCTACAATGAGCAGTTCTTC.

This sequence joins TRBV19 and TRBJ2-1; 7 nucleotides agree with TRBD2. V shed 3 bases, J shed 6 bases, and the junction held 11 bases outside the gene matches. Germline-derived CDR1 and CDR2 are LNHDA and SQIVND (reference sequence). The CDR3 extends over 16 amino acids. The CDR3 sequence is CASSISRTSKSNEQFF. CDR3 coding DNA: TGTGCCAGTAGTATCAGCCGGACTAGTAAAAGCAATGAGCAGTTCTTC.

The chain has TRBV4-1 and TRBJ2-1; TRBD2 matches 8 bases. This CDR3 is built from 16 residues. Germline assignment: CDR1 MGHRA and CDR2 YSYEKL. V was clipped by 5 bases and J by 7 bases; unmatched bases: 13. The CDR3 protein is CASSTHGTRVGNEQFF. DNA of the CDR3: TGCGCCAGCAGCACGCACGGGACTAGGGTAGGTAATGAGCAGTTCTTC.

The chain links TRBV21-1 to TRBJ2-7; TRBD1, as called in the table, went unchecked against the DNA. TRBV21-1 is shown as a pseudogene. CDR3 size: 17 residues. CDR3 amino acids: CASSNRRNRGSRYEQYF. The CDR3 nucleotides are TGTGCCAGCAGCAACCGTAGAAACAGGGGATCTCGGTACGAGCAGTACTTC.

The chain links TRBV24-1 to TRBJ2-7; TRBD1 is a possible D gene (6 bases). Trimming took off 4 bases at V and 3 bases at J, with 15 bases between the two ends. CDR1 and CDR2 (germline): KGHDR, SFDVKD. This CDR3 spans 15 amino acids. CDR3 sequence: CATSDPGHGHYEQYF. The DNA for the CDR3 is TGTGCCACCAGTGACCCGGGACACGGTCACTACGAGCAGTACTTC.

CDR3 coding DNA: TGTGCCAGCTCACTTATGACAGGGATTAATCAGCCCCAGCATTTT. Protein product: CASSLMTGINQPQHF. The chain combines TRBV18 with TRBJ1-5; 7 nucleotides line up with TRBD1. The CDR3 has 15 residues. V dropped 4 bases and J dropped 4; count of bases not matched to a gene: 7. The germline CDR1 and CDR2 sequences are KGHSH and LQKENI.

The chain links TRBV2 to TRBJ1-2, with D tentatively TRBD1 (6 bases). The CDR3 contains 19 residues. The V gene lost 7 bases and the J gene lost 2 bases, with 29 bases spanning the gap. Germline V CDR1 and CDR2: SNHLY, FYNNEI. The CDR3 DNA reads as TGTGCCAGCACCCCCGGCCAGGGGACCCCAAGAAGACAGAACTATGGCTACACCTTC. This gives the protein CASTPGQGTPRRQNYGYTF.

This rearrangement joins TRBV2 to TRBJ2-7; 10 positions agree with TRBD1. Germline V gene lookup returns CDR1 SNHLY and CDR2 FYNNEI. This CDR3 spans 12 amino acids. V shed 6 bases and J 9 bases; nucleotides not matched to a gene: 5. DNA for the CDR3: TGTGCCAGCAGGAGGGGACAGGGGTGGCAGTACTTC. It specifies CASRRGQGWQYF.

The chain couples TRBV5-5 to TRBJ1-5; 7 nucleotides align to TRBD1. The CDR3 sequence is 17 residues long. Germline loops: CDR1 SGHKS, CDR2 YYEKEE (reference sequence). The J segment lost 0 bases and the V segment lost 2 bases, leaving 8 bases of the junction unmatched. The CDR3 spells CASSLETGYYSNQPQHF. The CDR3 DNA reads as TGTGCCAGCAGCTTAGAGACAGGGTATTATAGCAATCAGCCCCAGCATTTT. The whole variable domain, remainder taken from reference TRBV5-5 and TRBJ1-5, is DAGVTQSPTHLIKTRGQQVTLRCSPISGHKSVSWYQQVLGQGPQFIFQYYEKEERGRGNFPDRFSARQFPNYSSELNVNALLLGDSALYLCASSLETGYYSNQPQHFGDGTRLSIL.

The chain uses TRBV5-1 and TRBJ2-1; 11 bases map to TRBD2. V dropped 7 bases and J dropped 7; count of bases not matched to a gene: 10. The CDR3 spans 15 residues. CDR1 and CDR2 (germline): SGHRS, YFSETQ. CDR3 loop: CASSAEASGRNEQFF. In DNA form, the CDR3 reads TGCGCCAGCTCTGCCGAGGCTAGCGGGAGGAATGAGCAGTTCTTC.

The rearrangement joins TRBV28 to TRBJ1-5, with 7 bases matching TRBD1. Unmatched junction bases numbered 8, after V lost 5 bases and J lost 1 base. The CDR3 loop spans 16 amino acids. Germline loops: CDR1 MDHEN, CDR2 SYDVKM. CDR3 nucleotides: TGTGCCAGCAGTAATCTAGGGGGCGCGAGCAATCAGCCCCAGCATTTT. Its protein product is CASSNLGGASNQPQHF.

The V gene is TRBV5-1, the J gene TRBJ2-7, with 10 nucleotides matching TRBD2. V was clipped by 0 bases and J by 8 bases; unmatched bases: 8. The germline CDR1 and CDR2 sequences are SGHRS and YFSETQ. The CDR3 contains 15 residues. The CDR3 is CASSLDLAGVRKQYF. Written as DNA, the CDR3 is TGCGCCAGCAGCTTGGATCTAGCGGGAGTCCGAAAGCAGTACTTC.

The genes are TRBV18 and TRBJ1-1, with 7 bases matching TRBD1. Germline V gene sequence: CDR1 KGHSH, CDR2 LQKENI. J lost 0 bases, V lost 3 bases, and 10 bases had no gene match. The length of the CDR3 is 17 residues. CDR3 in DNA: TGTGCCAGCTCACCCGACAGGGCAGGGTCCTTGAACACTGAAGCTTTCTTT. Its protein product is CASSPDRAGSLNTEAFF.

V is TRBV7-9 and J is TRBJ2-1; D may be TRBD1 (5 bases). The germline V gene encodes CDR1 SEHNR and CDR2 FQNEAQ (reference sequence). Trimming took 5 bases from V and 4 from J, leaving 15 bases between them. The CDR3 consists of 15 residues. The CDR3 nucleotides are TGTGCCAGCAGCCTACCAGGGATCCCTTACAATGAGCAGTTCTTC. Residues: CASSLPGIPYNEQFF.

The chain combines TRBV7-6 with TRBJ2-7, with TRBD2 as a possible D gene (5 bases). The CDR3 length is 13 residues. The germline V gene encodes CDR1 SGHVS and CDR2 FNYEAQ. Trimming removed 2 bases from V and 6 bases from J, with 11 bases in between. The CDR3 loop reads CASSLSGSGEQYF. The CDR3 DNA sequence: TGTGCCAGCAGCTTATCGGGCAGCGGCGAGCAGTACTTC.

The V call is TRBV10-3, the J call TRBJ2-7; 7 bases agree with TRBD2. The length of the CDR3 is 14 residues. Losses at the gene ends were 11 bases for V and 4 bases for J; bases not matched to a gene: 14. Germline values: CDR1 ENHRY, CDR2 SYGVKD. The CDR3, as DNA: TGTGCCTCACGGGTCAGGGAGGGTTCTTACGAGCAGTACTTC. This translates into CASRVREGSYEQYF.

The chain carries TRBV6-1 and TRBJ1-6, with 7 bases that match TRBD1. Germline CDR1 MNHNS, CDR2 SASEGT. V gave up 2 bases and J gave up 10 bases; unmatched junction bases: 8. This CDR3 is built from 15 residues. The CDR3 loop reads CASSETRQGGSPLHF. Written as DNA, the CDR3 is TGTGCCAGCAGTGAAACTAGACAGGGAGGATCACCCCTCCACTTT.

The chain combines TRBV5-1 with TRBJ2-7; no definite D call. The CDR3 totals 13 residues. Trimming took 4 bases from V and 1 from J, leaving 9 bases between them. In germline, CDR1 is SGHRS, CDR2 YFSETQ. The CDR3 DNA follows: TGCGCCAGCAGCCATCTCGGTTCCTACGAGCAGTACTTC. This codes for CASSHLGSYEQYF. Full variable domain (remainder filled in from reference TRBV5-1 and TRBJ2-7): KAGVTQTPRYLIKTRGQQVTLSCSPISGHRSVSWYQQTPGQGLQFLFEYFSETQRNKGNFPGRFSGRQFSNSRSEMNVSTLELGDSALYLCASSHLGSYEQYFGPGTRLTVT.